There are many counts of the clone carrying this T cell receptor (beta chain). What it binds is unknown. Peripheral blood was drawn, approximately 9.7 milliliters per donor. Alongside a J-beta primer mix, a sample-barcoded 5' primer served in a second PCR lasting roughly 7 to 12 cycles. TCRdb re-derived calls from the 5' RACE reads in MiXCR, one entry per CDR3 protein. The profile shows 700,000 to 950,000 distinct CDR3 sequences, 55% to 75% of them singletons. The data were taken from a study of blood T cells in healthy people across ages. Across the study: The template switching approach captured approximately one barcoded beta molecule for every two T cells.

From germline, CDR1 is DFQATT and CDR2 SNEGSKA (reference sequence). V gave up 0 bases and J gave up 5 bases, with 17 bases separating them. This CDR3 comprises 16 residues. General study findings and limits: Across the age range, TCR beta diversity per million T cells fell in a roughly linear way.

The TCR was taken from a man aged 30 to 39 in good health. This sequence joins TRBV20-1 and TRBJ2-1, with D tentatively TRBD1 or TRBD2 (6 bases each). Sequencing input: blood. The DNA of the CDR3 is TGCAGTGCTAGAGACCCCTTGACGGGGGACAACAATGAGCAGTTCTTC. Translation: CSARDPLTGDNNEQFF.